This T cell receptor beta chain was sequenced for a study of blood T cell repertoires in COVID-19. Across the study: Samples representing acute and convalescent COVID-19 were sourced from the United States, Italy and Spain. PBMCs, B-cell-depleted T cells, or T cells were the source of the cDNA or gDNA that made up the material.

Germline V gene data show CDR1 as MNHEY and CDR2 as SVGAGI. V was cut by 7 bases and J by 1 base, with 11 bases left in between. The CDR3 runs 13 residues. Original processing methods: Reference gene primers were amplified, and this amplification served to estimate nucleated cell counts. This table comes from immunoSEQ multiplex PCR, and its TCRdb copy is limited to in-frame clones, with some not included. V and J calls and clone size come straight from that table; D and trimming were deduced from the DNA. The sample contains 60,000 or so clones, approximately 90% of which appear only once. The source material was peripheral blood. V usage is TRBV6-5 and J usage is TRBJ2-7; D unclear. The sequence came from a human donor with active COVID-19. The donor label of this sample is uncertain. The CDR3 nucleotides are TGTGCCAGCACCGTGGCAGGATCCTACGAGCAGTACTTC. Translating it yields CASTVAGSYEQYF.